One sample yielded the 14 T cell receptor beta chains listed below, sequenced in a study of blood T cell repertoires in COVID-19. The assay was immunoSEQ multiplex PCR, and TCRdb's table has in-frame clones only and misses some. This sample has about 180,000 clones, with approximately 79% found just once. The sequencing sample was made of peripheral blood. Every receptor here comes from a woman aged 70-85 years with acute or convalescent COVID-19.

V gene TRBV28 combines with J gene TRBJ2-7, with TRBD2 matching 8 bases. The CDR3 loop spans 13 amino acids. Trimming at V came to 9 bases and at J to 3 bases, leaving 7 bases not matched to a gene. Germline values: CDR1 MDHEN, CDR2 SYDVKM. CDR3 in DNA: TGTGCCAGTCGGGCGGCGGGAGGCTACGAGCAGTACTTC. It codes for CASRAAGGYEQYF.

This sequence joins TRBV29-1 and TRBJ2-1, with a weak D call TRBD2 (5 bases). The CDR3 runs to 11 residues. V gave up 8 bases and J gave up 15 bases, with 20 bases separating them. Looked up from germline, CDR1 is SQVTM and CDR2 is ANQGSEA. CDR3 coding DNA: TGCAGCTACGGATTTTCACTAGTTCGGTTCTTC. Its protein product is CSYGFSLVRFF.

This clone was observed a few times. The chain joins TRBV5-4 to TRBJ2-5, with D possibly matching TRBD1 (6 bases). The CDR3 is 14 residues long. Germline V gene lookup returns CDR1 SGHNT and CDR2 YYREEE (reference sequence). Trimming took 3 bases from V and 4 from J, leaving 13 bases between them. Here the CDR3 reads CASSSSTGRETQYF. The CDR3 coding sequence is TGTGCCAGCAGCTCGTCAACAGGGAGAGAGACCCAGTACTTC.

The rearrangement joins TRBV9 to TRBJ1-2, with a tentative D call TRBD1 (5 bases). V was cut by 4 bases and J by 0 bases, with 10 bases left in between. The CDR3 runs to 14 residues. Germline V lookup: CDR1 SGDLS, CDR2 YYNGEE. CDR3 DNA sequence: TGTGCCAGCAGCCCAGACAGAGCTAACTATGGCTACACCTTC. It translates to CASSPDRANYGYTF. Variable domain in full (rest from reference TRBV9 and TRBJ1-2): DSGVTQTPKHLITATGQRVTLRCSPRSGDLSVYWYQQSLDQGLQFLIQYYNGEERAKGNILERFSAQQFPDLHSELNLSSLELGDSALYFCASSPDRANYGYTFGSGTRLTVV.

This chain joins TRBV19 and TRBJ1-2; 8 positions agree with TRBD1. The CDR3 runs to 15 residues. The germline gives CDR1 LNHDA, CDR2 SQIVND (reference sequence). V shed 3 bases and J 4 bases; nucleotides not matched to a gene: 7. The CDR3 DNA reads as TGTGCCAGTAGTATGGACAGGGTCCTCTCCTATGGCTACACCTTC. It translates to CASSMDRVLSYGYTF.

The V and J genes are TRBV12-3 or TRBV12-4 and TRBJ1-2, with D maybe TRBD1 (5 bases). The CDR3 length is 13 residues. With 1 base removed from V and 8 bases from J, the gap between germline ends came to 11 bases. CDR3: CASSLDQGWGYTF. DNA of the CDR3: TGTGCCAGCAGTTTAGACCAGGGCTGGGGCTACACCTTC.

The rearrangement links TRBV6-1 to TRBJ2-1, with TRBD1 matching over 9 bases. Looked up from germline, CDR1 is MNHNS and CDR2 is SASEGT. V was clipped by 2 bases and J by 6 bases; unmatched bases: 8. The CDR3 loop spans 16 amino acids. In DNA form, the CDR3 reads TGTGCCAGCAGTGAATGGGACAGGGCCGCTTTCAATGAGCAGTTCTTC. Its translation is CASSEWDRAAFNEQFF.

J is TRBJ1-1 and V is TRBV30; D is unclear. CDR3 length equals 16 residues. From germline, CDR1 is GTSNPN and CDR2 SVGIG (reference sequence). Trimming cost V 3 bases and J 1 base, with 18 bases left between them. Here the CDR3 reads CAWRPRGVGRNTEAFF. CDR3 nucleotide sequence: TGTGCCTGGAGACCACGGGGTGTCGGGCGGAACACTGAAGCTTTCTTT.

This clone was recorded only once. This chain uses TRBV10-3 with TRBJ2-4, with TRBD2 matching 7 bases. The CDR3 contains 13 residues. Per germline, CDR1 ENHRY and CDR2 SYGVKD. Unmatched junction bases numbered 4, after V lost 6 bases and J lost 5 bases. DNA of the CDR3: TGTGCCATCAGCGGACTAGTCGAAAACATTCAGTACTTC. It translates to CAISGLVENIQYF.

The rearrangement uses TRBV12-3 or TRBV12-4 and TRBJ2-5, with D tentatively TRBD2 (5 bases). The CDR3 has 13 amino acids. V gave up 11 bases and J gave up 1 base, with 14 bases separating them. The CDR3 DNA reads TGTGCCTCCTGCCGGGGTTCCCAAGAGACCCAGTACTTC. It encodes CASCRGSQETQYF.

The CDR3, as DNA: TGTGCCAGCAGTAAACTCTCCTACAATGAGCAGTTCTTC. Protein product: CASSKLSYNEQFF. This chain connects TRBV27 to TRBJ2-1; no clear D. Trimming took off 5 bases at V and 0 bases at J, with 5 bases between the two ends. Germline values: CDR1 MNHEY, CDR2 SMNVEV (reference sequence). This CDR3 contains 13 residues.

The chain combines TRBV13 with TRBJ2-7, with TRBD1 matching 9 bases. The V segment lost 4 bases and the J segment 6 bases; nucleotides outside the gene matches: 13. The germline V gene encodes CDR1 PRHDT and CDR2 FYEKMQ (reference sequence). The CDR3 sequence is 16 residues long. The CDR3 DNA sequence: TGTGCCAGCAGCTCTTTAGGGGACAGGGATGTCGGCGAGCAGTACTTC. This sequence encodes CASSSLGDRDVGEQYF.

The chain's CDR3 is CASSFFGLANNEQFF. For the CDR3, the DNA is TGTGCCAGCAGCTTTTTTGGCCTTGCAAACAATGAGCAGTTCTTC. This chain joins TRBV7-9 and TRBJ2-1; no clear D gene. The V end lost 3 bases, the J end lost 5 bases, and 14 bases lay between the germline ends. The CDR3 length is 15 residues. Germline CDR1 is SEHNR and CDR2 is FQNEAQ (reference sequence).

This chain uses TRBV6-6 with TRBJ2-7; D may be TRBD1 (6 bases). Trimming took 6 bases from V and 0 from J, leaving 18 bases between them. The CDR3 covers 16 residues. Germline V lookup: CDR1 MNHNY, CDR2 SVGAGI (reference sequence). For the CDR3, the DNA is TGTGCCAGCAGCCAAATGGGACACGCATCCTCCTACGAGCAGTACTTC. This encodes CASSQMGHASSYEQYF.